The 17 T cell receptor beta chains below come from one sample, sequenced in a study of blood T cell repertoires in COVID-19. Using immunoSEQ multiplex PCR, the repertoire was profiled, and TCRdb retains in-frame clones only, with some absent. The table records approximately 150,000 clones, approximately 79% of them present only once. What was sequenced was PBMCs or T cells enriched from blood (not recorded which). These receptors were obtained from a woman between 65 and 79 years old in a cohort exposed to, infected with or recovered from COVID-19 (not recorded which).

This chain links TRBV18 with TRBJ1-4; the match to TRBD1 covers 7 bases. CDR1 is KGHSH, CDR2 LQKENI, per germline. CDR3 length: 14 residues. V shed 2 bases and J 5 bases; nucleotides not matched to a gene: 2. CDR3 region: CASSPRTGNEKLFF. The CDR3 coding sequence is TGTGCCAGCTCACCAAGGACAGGAAATGAAAAACTGTTTTTT. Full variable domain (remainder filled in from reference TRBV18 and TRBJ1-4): NAGVMQNPRHLVRRRGQEARLRCSPMKGHSHVYWYRQLPEEGLKFMVYLQKENIIDESGMPKERFSAEFPKEGPSILRIQQVVRGDSAAYFCASSPRTGNEKLFFGSGTQLSVL.

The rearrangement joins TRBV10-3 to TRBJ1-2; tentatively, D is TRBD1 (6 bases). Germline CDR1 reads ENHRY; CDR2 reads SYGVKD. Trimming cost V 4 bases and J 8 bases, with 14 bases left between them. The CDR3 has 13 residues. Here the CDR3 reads CAISGQEAEGYTF. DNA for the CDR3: TGTGCCATCAGTGGACAGGAGGCGGAAGGCTACACCTTC.

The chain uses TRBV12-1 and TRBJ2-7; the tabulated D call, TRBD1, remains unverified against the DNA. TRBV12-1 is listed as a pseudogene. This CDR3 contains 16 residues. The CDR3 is CASSPCKGVGVYEQYF. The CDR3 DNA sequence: TGTGCCAGCAGCCCTTGTAAGGGGGTGGGGGTTTACGAGCAGTACTTC.

CDR3 nucleotides: TGTGCCAGCAGTGCAGGACAGCACAATGAGCAGTTCTTC. This codes for CASSAGQHNEQFF. The chain uses TRBV28 and TRBJ2-1; maybe TRBD1 (6 bases). The CDR3 covers 13 residues. CDR1 MDHEN and CDR2 SYDVKM come from the germline V gene. Trimming pared 5 bases from V and 5 bases from J, leaving 10 bases between.

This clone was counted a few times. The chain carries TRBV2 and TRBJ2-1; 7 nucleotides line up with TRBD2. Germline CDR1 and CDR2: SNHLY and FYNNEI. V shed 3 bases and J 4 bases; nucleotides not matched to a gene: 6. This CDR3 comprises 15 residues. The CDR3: CASSDEGGRYNEQFF. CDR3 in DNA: TGTGCCAGCAGTGATGAGGGAGGGCGATACAATGAGCAGTTCTTC.

The CDR3 nucleotides read TGTGCCAGCAGCTTGGCCCAGCGGGTCACAGATACGCAGTATTTT. This codes for CASSLAQRVTDTQYF. The gene calls are TRBV5-6 and TRBJ2-3, with D tentatively TRBD2 (6 bases). The germline V gene encodes CDR1 SGHDT and CDR2 YYEEEE. There are 15 residues in the CDR3. Deletions cut 0 bases from V and 2 bases from J, with 10 bases between.

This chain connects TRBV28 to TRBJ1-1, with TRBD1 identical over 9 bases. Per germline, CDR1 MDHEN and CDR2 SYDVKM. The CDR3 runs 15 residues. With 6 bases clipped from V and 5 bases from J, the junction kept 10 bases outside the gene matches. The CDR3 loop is CASRRAGTGRTEAFF. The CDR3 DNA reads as TGTGCCAGCAGGCGGGCCGGGACAGGGCGTACTGAAGCTTTCTTT.

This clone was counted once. The CDR3 bases are TGTGCCAGTATCGTCGAGACAGGGGGGACTGAAGCTTTCTTT. It translates to CASIVETGGTEAFF. This chain links TRBV19 with TRBJ1-1; 9 bases fit TRBD1. The CDR3 length is 14 residues. Germline CDR1 reads LNHDA; CDR2 reads SQIVND (reference sequence). With V trimmed by 7 bases and J by 5 bases, 8 bases remained unmatched.

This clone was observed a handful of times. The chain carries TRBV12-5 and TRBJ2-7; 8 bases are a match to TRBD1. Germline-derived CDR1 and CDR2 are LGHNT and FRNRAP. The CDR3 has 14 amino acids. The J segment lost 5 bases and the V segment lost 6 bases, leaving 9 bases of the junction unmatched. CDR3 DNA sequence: TGTGCTAGTGGGTCCCCGGGACAGGAGGACGAGCAGTACTTC. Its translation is CASGSPGQEDEQYF.

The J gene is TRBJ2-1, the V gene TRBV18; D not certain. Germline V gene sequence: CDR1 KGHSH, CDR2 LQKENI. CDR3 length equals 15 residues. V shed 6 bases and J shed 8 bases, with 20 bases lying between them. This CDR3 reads CASSPKRGGMDEQFF. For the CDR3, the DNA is TGTGCCAGCTCCCCAAAGAGAGGTGGTATGGATGAGCAGTTCTTC.

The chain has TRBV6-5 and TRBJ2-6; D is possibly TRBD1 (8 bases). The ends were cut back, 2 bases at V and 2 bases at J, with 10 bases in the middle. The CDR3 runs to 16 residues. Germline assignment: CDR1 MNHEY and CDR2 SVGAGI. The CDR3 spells CASSYTGGAGANVLTF. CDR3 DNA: TGTGCCAGCAGTTACACAGGGGGGGCTGGGGCCAACGTCCTGACTTTC.

Here the CDR3 DNA reads TGTGCCAGTAGCCTCCCTAGCGGATTATACAATGAGCAGTTCTTC. Amino acid sequence: CASSLPSGLYNEQFF. The chain joins TRBV19 to TRBJ2-1; 7 nucleotides match TRBD2. Trimming took 6 bases from V and 4 from J; bases not matched to a gene: 9. The germline gives CDR1 LNHDA, CDR2 SQIVND (reference sequence). This CDR3 comprises 15 residues. The variable domain in full, with the rest retrieved from reference TRBV19 and TRBJ2-1, is DGGITQSPKYLFRKEGQNVTLSCEQNLNHDAMYWYRQDPGQGLRLIYYSQIVNDFQKGDIAEGYSVSREKKESFPLTVTSAQKNPTAFYLCASSLPSGLYNEQFFGPGTRLTVL.

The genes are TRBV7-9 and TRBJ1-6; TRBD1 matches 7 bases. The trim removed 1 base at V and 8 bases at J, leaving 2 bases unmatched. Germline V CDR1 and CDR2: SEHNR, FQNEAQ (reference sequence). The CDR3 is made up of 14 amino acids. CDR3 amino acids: CASSLGDSYSPLHF. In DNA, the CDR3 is TGTGCCAGCAGCTTAGGGGACAGCTATTCACCCCTCCACTTT.

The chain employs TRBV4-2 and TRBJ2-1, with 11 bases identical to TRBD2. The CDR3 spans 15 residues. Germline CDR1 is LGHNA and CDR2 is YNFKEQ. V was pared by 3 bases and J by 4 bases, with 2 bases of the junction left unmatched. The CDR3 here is CASSHGTSGYNEQFF. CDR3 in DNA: TGTGCCAGCAGCCATGGGACTAGCGGATACAATGAGCAGTTCTTC.

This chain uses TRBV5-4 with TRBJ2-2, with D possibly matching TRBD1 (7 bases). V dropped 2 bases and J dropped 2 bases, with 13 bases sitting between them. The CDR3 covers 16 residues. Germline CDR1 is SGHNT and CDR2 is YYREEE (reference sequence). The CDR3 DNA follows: TGTGCCAGCAGCTTCGAGCAGGGGGGAAACACCGGGGAGCTGTTTTTT. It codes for CASSFEQGGNTGELFF. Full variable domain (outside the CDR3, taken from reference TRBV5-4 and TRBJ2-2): ETGVTQSPTHLIKTRGQQVTLRCSSQSGHNTVSWYQQALGQGPQFIFQYYREEENGRGNFPPRFSGLQFPNYSSELNVNALELDDSALYLCASSFEQGGNTGELFFGEGSRLTVL.

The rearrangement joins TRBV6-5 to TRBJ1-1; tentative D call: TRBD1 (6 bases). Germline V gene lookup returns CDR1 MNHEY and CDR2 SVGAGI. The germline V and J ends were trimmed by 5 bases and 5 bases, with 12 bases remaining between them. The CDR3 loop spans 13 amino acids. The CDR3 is CASSPQGRTEAFF. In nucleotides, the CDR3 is TGTGCCAGCAGTCCCCAGGGGCGGACTGAAGCTTTCTTT.

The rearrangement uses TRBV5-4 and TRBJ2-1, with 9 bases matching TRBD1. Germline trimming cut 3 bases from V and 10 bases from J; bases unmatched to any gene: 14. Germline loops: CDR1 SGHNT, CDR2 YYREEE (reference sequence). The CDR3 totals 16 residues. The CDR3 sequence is CASSWPPGQGSLEQFF. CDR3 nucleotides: TGTGCCAGCAGCTGGCCTCCGGGACAGGGCTCCTTGGAGCAGTTCTTC.